The 25 T cell receptor beta chains below come from one sample, sequenced in a study of shared clonotypes between healthy human individuals. TCRdb's copy holds only in-frame clones and misses some; the assay was immunoSEQ multiplex PCR. The profile covers around 990,000 clones, with approximately 80% appearing a single time and about 0.89% taken by the ten largest. Specimen: memory CD4+ T cells from PBMCs. Indicated subset: CD45RA-negative fraction. Receptor source: a man younger than 30 in good health. Some clones in this sample may be carry-over from other donors' samples.

The V gene is TRBV4-2, the J gene TRBJ2-3; the match to TRBD1 covers 7 bases. This CDR3 contains 15 residues. Germline assignment: CDR1 LGHNA and CDR2 YNFKEQ. Losses at the gene ends were 4 bases for V and 6 bases for J; bases not matched to a gene: 10. CDR3 bases: TGTGCCAGCAGCCCGCGGCCCGGGACAGCCGATACGCAGTATTTT. Amino acids: CASSPRPGTADTQYF.

The chain uses TRBV7-9 and TRBJ2-7, with TRBD1 identical over 8 bases. The germline gives CDR1 SEHNR, CDR2 FQNEAQ (reference sequence). V was pared by 6 bases and J by 3 bases, with 7 bases of the junction left unmatched. The CDR3 consists of 14 residues. The CDR3, as DNA: TGTGCCAGCAGTACAACAGGGGGGAGCTACGAGCAGTACTTC. It specifies CASSTTGGSYEQYF.

This chain links TRBV30 with TRBJ2-1; 9 bases fit TRBD2. The trim removed 4 bases at V and 7 bases at J, leaving 11 bases unmatched. The germline V gene has CDR1 GTSNPN and CDR2 SVGIG (reference sequence). There are 15 residues in the CDR3. The CDR3 loop is CAWTPGLAASNEQFF. CDR3 nucleotide sequence: TGTGCCTGGACGCCGGGACTAGCAGCGTCTAATGAGCAGTTCTTC.

This sequence joins TRBV4-1 and TRBJ2-3, with 8 bases matching TRBD2. The V segment lost 0 bases and the J segment 0 bases; nucleotides outside the gene matches: 5. This CDR3 region has 17 residues. Germline V gene data show CDR1 as MGHRA and CDR2 as YSYEKL. CDR3 sequence (DNA): TGCGCCAGCAGCCAAGATTGGAGCGGGGGCAGCACAGATACGCAGTATTTT. Translation gives CASSQDWSGGSTDTQYF.

The chain uses TRBV14 and TRBJ1-3; the D is unclear. The V end was cut by 4 bases, the J end by 0 bases, with 10 bases between. The CDR3 sequence is 15 residues long. Per the germline V gene, CDR1 is SGHDN and CDR2 is FVKESK. CDR3 nucleotides: TGTGCCAGCAGCCTGAACGATTACTCTGGAAACACCATATATTTT. This encodes CASSLNDYSGNTIYF.

A few counts support this clone. The V gene is TRBV9, the J gene TRBJ2-5; D is perhaps TRBD1 or TRBD2 (6 bases each). There are 16 residues in the CDR3. V was cut by 4 bases and J by 0 bases, with 16 bases left in between. Germline V lookup: CDR1 SGDLS, CDR2 YYNGEE. Here the CDR3 reads CASSRGVALYQETQYF. The CDR3 nucleotides read TGTGCCAGCAGCAGGGGGGTCGCACTCTACCAAGAGACCCAGTACTTC.

The chain links TRBV11-2 to TRBJ1-2, with 7 bases aligning to TRBD1. The CDR3 loop spans 13 amino acids. The V and J ends lost 5 bases and 8 bases, in that order; junction bases with no gene match: 8. Germline CDR1 and CDR2: SGHAT and FQNNGV. The CDR3 region is CASSPATGTGYTF. The CDR3 bases are TGTGCCAGCAGCCCCGCGACAGGGACCGGCTACACCTTC.

The rearrangement links TRBV5-1 to TRBJ1-1, with D possibly being TRBD1 (5 bases). CDR1 and CDR2 (germline): SGHRS, YFSETQ. V was trimmed by 2 bases and J by 3 bases, leaving 14 bases between them. CDR3 length equals 15 residues. CDR3 bases: TGCGCCAGCAGCTTAAAGGGGACGGGTGACACTGAAGCTTTCTTT. Protein: CASSLKGTGDTEAFF. The entire variable domain, with the rest obtained from reference TRBV5-1 and TRBJ1-1, is as follows: KAGVTQTPRYLIKTRGQQVTLSCSPISGHRSVSWYQQTPGQGLQFLFEYFSETQRNKGNFPGRFSGRQFSNSRSEMNVSTLELGDSALYLCASSLKGTGDTEAFFGQGTRLTVV.

The chain recombines TRBV18 with TRBJ2-3; 9 positions agree with TRBD2. From germline, CDR1 is KGHSH and CDR2 LQKENI. The CDR3 has 19 amino acids. Losses at the gene ends were 4 bases for V and 5 bases for J; bases not matched to a gene: 19. The CDR3 sequence: CASSLLREAGGSRLDTQYF. CDR3 nucleotide sequence: TGTGCCAGCTCACTCCTCCGGGAAGCGGGAGGTTCACGCCTAGATACGCAGTATTTT.

This clone was seen just once. J is TRBJ2-7 and V is TRBV4-1, with TRBD1 as a possible D gene (6 bases). V was trimmed by 4 bases and J by 1 base, leaving 11 bases between them. The germline V gene encodes CDR1 MGHRA and CDR2 YSYEKL. The CDR3 runs to 14 residues. The CDR3: CASSPRTASYEQYF. As DNA, the CDR3 is TGCGCCAGCAGCCCTCGGACAGCGTCCTACGAGCAGTACTTC.

As to this clone: A far larger clone differs by one base, so this is likely a read error. V is TRBV5-4 and J is TRBJ1-2; possibly TRBD1 for D (5 bases). The V gene's germline CDR1 is SGHNT and CDR2 YYREEE (reference sequence). The germline V and J ends were trimmed by 1 base and 2 bases, with 6 bases remaining between them. CDR3 length: 13 residues. DNA of the CDR3: TGTGCCAGCAGCTTGCCAGGGAACTATGGCTACACCTTC. Translating gives CASSLPGNYGYTF.

This chain joins TRBV7-2 and TRBJ2-7; TRBD1 aligns across 12 bases. With 6 bases clipped from V and 4 bases from J, the junction kept 7 bases outside the gene matches. The CDR3 length is 15 residues. CDR1 is SGHTA, CDR2 FQGNSA, per germline. CDR3 nucleotides: TGTGCCAGCAGACCCGGGACAGGGGGCTGGTACGAGCAGTACTTC. It translates to CASRPGTGGWYEQYF.

This clone was observed once. This chain uses TRBV5-4 with TRBJ2-7; TRBD1 is a possible D gene (6 bases). The germline V gene has CDR1 SGHNT and CDR2 YYREEE (reference sequence). V dropped 4 bases and J dropped 7 bases, with 15 bases sitting between them. The CDR3 is 13 residues long. The CDR3 region has the DNA TGTGCCAGCAGCCACCCCGACCAGGGGGAGCAGTACTTC. Its translation: CASSHPDQGEQYF.

This chain joins TRBV5-8 and TRBJ1-5; TRBD1 is a possible D gene (5 bases). Deletions cut 9 bases from V and 5 bases from J, with 9 bases between. CDR1 is SGHTS and CDR2 is YDEGEE in the germline V gene. The CDR3 is made up of 11 amino acids. CDR3 region: CAIQGDQPQHF. The CDR3 DNA sequence: TGTGCCATCCAGGGTGATCAGCCCCAGCATTTT.

V is TRBV9 and J is TRBJ2-3; 10 nucleotides line up with TRBD2. V shed 0 bases, J shed 8 bases, and the junction held 15 bases outside the gene matches. The CDR3 runs 18 residues. CDR1 is SGDLS and CDR2 is YYNGEE in the germline V gene. CDR3 region: CASSVAWGASSGRGTQYF. The CDR3 DNA reads as TGTGCCAGCAGCGTAGCTTGGGGGGCGTCTAGCGGGAGAGGTACGCAGTATTTT.

The chain joins TRBV11-3 to TRBJ1-5; possible D gene TRBD1, 5 bases. CDR3 size: 15 residues. CDR1 and CDR2 (germline): SGHNT, YENEEA. Trimming pared 1 base from V and 4 bases from J, leaving 11 bases between. In DNA form, the CDR3 reads TGTGCCAGCAGCTTAGGGGACGAATCGAATCAGCCCCAGCATTTT. It translates to CASSLGDESNQPQHF.

This chain connects TRBV7-9 to TRBJ2-7, with a possible D match to TRBD1 (6 bases). Germline CDR1 reads SEHNR; CDR2 reads FQNEAQ (reference sequence). CDR3 length equals 14 residues. With 2 bases removed from V and 0 bases from J, the gap between germline ends came to 8 bases. The CDR3 here is CASSLQGSSYEQYF. For the CDR3, the DNA is TGTGCCAGCAGCTTACAGGGGAGCTCCTACGAGCAGTACTTC.

The chain has TRBV7-6 and TRBJ2-3; no firm D call. Germline V lookup: CDR1 SGHVS, CDR2 FNYEAQ. V was shortened by 3 bases and J by 1 base, with 11 bases between the two germline ends. The CDR3 runs 15 residues. This chain's CDR3 is CASSLGSVGTDTQYF. In DNA form, the CDR3 reads TGTGCCAGCAGCTTGGGCAGCGTGGGCACAGATACGCAGTATTTT.

The chain links TRBV30 to TRBJ2-5, with D perhaps matching TRBD2 (6 bases). This CDR3 region has 13 residues. Trimming left V 7 bases short and J 0 bases short, with 12 bases between. Germline loops: CDR1 GTSNPN, CDR2 SVGIG (reference sequence). CDR3 DNA: TGTGCCTCTACCGGGAGAAACCAAGAGACCCAGTACTTC. This codes for CASTGRNQETQYF.

The chain uses TRBV10-3 and TRBJ1-2; 7 nucleotides match TRBD1. The V segment lost 4 bases and the J segment 1 base; nucleotides outside the gene matches: 9. The CDR3 runs to 16 residues. The germline V gene has CDR1 ENHRY and CDR2 SYGVKD. CDR3 residues: CAISGQDRTLNYGYTF. Here the CDR3 DNA reads TGTGCCATCAGTGGACAGGACAGGACCCTTAACTATGGCTACACCTTC.

This clone was detected only a few times. The V call is TRBV28, the J call TRBJ2-4; D perhaps matches TRBD2 (5 bases). Germline values: CDR1 MDHEN, CDR2 SYDVKM. Trimming pared 6 bases from V and 6 bases from J, leaving 12 bases between. The CDR3 contains 13 residues. CDR3 sequence (DNA): TGTGCCAGCAGCCCCCCACGGGGAAACATTCAGTACTTC. Translating gives CASSPPRGNIQYF.

The chain links TRBV29-1 to TRBJ1-2; 7 bases are shared with TRBD1. Germline V gene sequence: CDR1 SQVTM, CDR2 ANQGSEA. This CDR3 contains 14 residues. V shed 6 bases, J shed 3 bases, and the junction held 10 bases outside the gene matches. The CDR3 sequence: CSVGDSWSYYGYTF. As DNA, the CDR3 is TGCAGCGTGGGGGACAGCTGGTCCTACTATGGCTACACCTTC. Full variable domain (outside the CDR3, taken from reference TRBV29-1 and TRBJ1-2): SAVISQKPSRDICQRGTSLTIQCQVDSQVTMMFWYRQQPGQSLTLIATANQGSEATYESGFVIDKFPISRPNLTFSTLTVSNMSPEDSSIYLCSVGDSWSYYGYTFGSGTRLTVV.

This clone was detected only a few times. An end of the junction does not agree with germline; a read error may underlie this. This chain connects TRBV6-4 to TRBJ1-2; 10 bases are shared with TRBD1. This CDR3 region has 14 residues. CDR1 is MRHNA and CDR2 is SNTAGT in the germline V gene. The CDR3 nucleotides read TGTGCCAGGAGTGGACAGGGGGGCAACGATGGCTACACCTTC. Translating it yields CARSGQGGNDGYTF.

This chain uses TRBV2 with TRBJ2-4, with 8 bases aligning to TRBD1. CDR1 is SNHLY, CDR2 FYNNEI, per germline. The J segment lost 0 bases and the V segment lost 8 bases, leaving 12 bases of the junction unmatched. The CDR3 has 17 amino acids. As DNA, the CDR3 is TGTGCCAGCCAGCCCGGACAGGGTGTTTTAGCCAAAAACATTCAGTACTTC. This encodes CASQPGQGVLAKNIQYF.

A word on this clone: This probably arose from a read error, given a far larger clone one base away. The chain links TRBV10-3 to TRBJ1-5; a weak D match, TRBD1 (6 bases). Germline assignment: CDR1 ENHRY and CDR2 SYGVKD. This CDR3 is built from 13 residues. CDR3 nucleotide sequence: TGTGCCGTCAGCCGGGACAACAATCAGCCCCAGCATTTT. This translates into CAVSRDNNQPQHF.